Following are 20 T cell receptor beta chains from one sample sequenced in a study of blood T cell repertoires in COVID-19. The table came from immunoSEQ multiplex PCR; TCRdb's copy has only in-frame clones and leaves some out. The sample holds about 230,000 clones, roughly 83% seen once. Specimen: peripheral blood. These receptor sequences come from a woman in her sixties or seventies with active or convalescent COVID-19.

The rearrangement links TRBV3-1 (or the pseudogene TRBV3-2) to TRBJ1-4, with a weak D call TRBD1 (6 bases). Germline CDR1 LGHDT, CDR2 YNNKEL (reference sequence). V was trimmed by 3 bases and J by 3 bases, leaving 11 bases between them. CDR3 size: 15 residues. CDR3 nucleotides: TGTGCCAGCAGCCATTGGACAGCGTCTAATGAAAAACTGTTTTTT. Amino acid sequence: CASSHWTASNEKLFF.

The chain joins TRBV6-5 to TRBJ1-2; 7 bases map to TRBD1. The germline V gene encodes CDR1 MNHEY and CDR2 SVGAGI. J lost 4 bases, V lost 5 bases, and 1 base had no gene match. The CDR3 consists of 12 residues. CDR3 nucleotides: TGTGCCAGCAGTCGGGACAGCTATGGCTACACCTTC. It specifies CASSRDSYGYTF.

CDR3 sequence reads: CASSPTGQLYGYTF. The CDR3 coding sequence is TGTGCCAGTAGTCCGACAGGACAGCTCTATGGCTACACCTTC. The chain employs TRBV19 and TRBJ1-2; D is possibly TRBD1 (6 bases). CDR1 is LNHDA and CDR2 is SQIVND in the germline V gene (reference sequence). The length of the CDR3 is 14 residues. Trimming removed 5 bases at V and 4 bases at J, with 14 bases between.

The chain joins TRBV3-1 (or the pseudogene TRBV3-2) to TRBJ1-5; 7 nucleotides match TRBD1. The CDR3 totals 14 residues. The trim removed 6 bases at V and 2 bases at J, leaving 4 bases unmatched. Germline V CDR1 and CDR2: LGHDT, YNNKEL (reference sequence). The CDR3, as DNA: TGTGCCAGCAGTGATACAGGGGGCAATCAGCCCCAGCATTTT. Translated: CASSDTGGNQPQHF.

The chain employs TRBV5-1 and TRBJ2-1; D perhaps matches TRBD2 (6 bases). Germline-derived CDR1 and CDR2 are SGHRS and YFSETQ. V was clipped by 4 bases and J by 8 bases, with 25 bases between them. CDR3 size: 17 residues. The CDR3: CASSPPPRDPIVDEQFF. CDR3 nucleotides: TGCGCCAGCAGCCCCCCCCCGCGGGATCCGATCGTCGATGAGCAGTTCTTC.

This chain connects TRBV6-4 to TRBJ2-7; 11 bases agree with TRBD2. Losses at the gene ends were 5 bases for V and 4 bases for J; bases not matched to a gene: 4. Germline V gene sequence: CDR1 MRHNA, CDR2 SNTAGT. CDR3 length: 14 residues. This CDR3 is CASSLLAGGYEQYF. The CDR3 region has the DNA TGTGCCAGCAGTCTTCTAGCGGGAGGATACGAGCAGTACTTC.

This clone was detected once. The chain couples TRBV6-5 to TRBJ1-3, with D uncertain. This CDR3 is built from 14 residues. Germline loops: CDR1 MNHEY, CDR2 SVGAGI. The V gene lost 0 bases and the J gene lost 4 bases, with 7 bases spanning the gap. CDR3 sequence reads: CASSYSSLGNTIYF. The DNA for the CDR3 is TGTGCCAGCAGTTACTCGTCATTGGGAAACACCATATATTTT.

This sequence joins TRBV9 and TRBJ2-3; 7 bases are shared with TRBD1. In germline, CDR1 is SGDLS, CDR2 YYNGEE. The CDR3 spans 14 residues. Germline trimming cut 4 bases from V and 1 base from J; bases unmatched to any gene: 3. Here the CDR3 reads CASSPGQGTDTQYF. In DNA form, the CDR3 reads TGTGCCAGCAGCCCCGGACAGGGCACAGATACGCAGTATTTT.

V usage is TRBV4-1 and J usage is TRBJ2-1, with TRBD2 matching 11 bases. V dropped 2 bases and J dropped 5; count of bases not matched to a gene: 11. Germline V gives CDR1 MGHRA, CDR2 YSYEKL. There are 18 residues in the CDR3. CDR3 sequence reads: CASSQTPPTTSGNNEQFF. For the CDR3, the DNA is TGCGCCAGCAGCCAAACACCCCCCACGACTAGCGGGAACAATGAGCAGTTCTTC.

The gene calls are TRBV11-2 and TRBJ1-5; 8 bases line up with TRBD1. The CDR3 consists of 12 residues. J gave up 9 bases and V 4 bases, and 2 bases lay outside the gene matches. CDR1 SGHAT and CDR2 FQNNGV come from the germline V gene. The CDR3 here is CASSSQGGPQHF. CDR3 in DNA: TGTGCCAGCAGCTCACAGGGGGGGCCCCAGCATTTT.

This clone was detected a few times. The rearrangement uses TRBV3-1 (or the pseudogene TRBV3-2) and TRBJ1-4; TRBD1 matches at 8 bases. Germline V gene data show CDR1 as LGHDT and CDR2 as YNNKEL (reference sequence). The CDR3 has 15 residues. Trimming removed 4 bases from V and 8 bases from J; junction bases left unmatched: 9. CDR3: CASSPQGAAGEKLFF. Here the CDR3 DNA reads TGTGCCAGCAGCCCCCAGGGGGCAGCGGGGGAAAAACTGTTTTTT.

This clone was detected once. The V call is TRBV2, the J call TRBJ1-1; possibly TRBD1 for D (5 bases). The CDR3 is made up of 14 amino acids. V lost 2 bases to trimming and J lost 3 bases, with 10 bases between them. In germline, CDR1 is SNHLY, CDR2 FYNNEI. CDR3 residues: CASSEQGGDTEAFF. The CDR3 nucleotides are TGTGCCAGCAGTGAACAGGGAGGAGACACTGAAGCTTTCTTT. The full variable domain, in which reference TRBV2 and TRBJ1-1 provide the parts outside the CDR3, is EPEVTQTPSHQVTQMGQEVILRCVPISNHLYFYWYRQILGQKVEFLVSFYNNEISEKSEIFDDQFSVERPDGSNFTLKIRSTKLEDSAMYFCASSEQGGDTEAFFGQGTRLTVV.

The chain combines TRBV6-2 or TRBV6-3 with TRBJ2-3; 7 bases agree with TRBD2. The germline gives CDR1 MNHEY, CDR2 SVGEGT. This CDR3 has 15 amino acids. V trimming: 5 bases; J trimming: 1 base; junction bases outside the gene matches: 6. CDR3 amino acids: CASSHSGLGTDTQYF. The DNA for the CDR3 is TGTGCCAGCAGTCATAGCGGGCTGGGCACAGATACGCAGTATTTT.

This clone was found a few times. V is TRBV12-3 or TRBV12-4 and J is TRBJ1-5; D unclear. The V end was cut by 6 bases, the J end by 3 bases, with 6 bases between. The CDR3 is 12 residues long. The CDR3 nucleotides are TGTGCCAGCAGCCCTCCCAATCAGCCCCAGCATTTT. Translation: CASSPPNQPQHF.

Written as DNA, the CDR3 is TGCGCCAGCAGCTTGCGGGGCGGGAGTTACCCTGAGCAGTTCTTC. This codes for CASSLRGGSYPEQFF. The chain recombines TRBV5-1 with TRBJ2-1, with 7 bases fitting TRBD2. The V gene's germline CDR1 is SGHRS and CDR2 YFSETQ. The CDR3 has 15 residues. V was clipped by 1 base and J by 9 bases; unmatched bases: 10.

The chain is built from TRBV6-5 and TRBJ1-4; no firm D call. Trimming took off 6 bases at V and 4 bases at J, with 15 bases between the two ends. Germline V CDR1 and CDR2: MNHEY, SVGAGI. This CDR3 has 15 amino acids. CDR3 in amino acids: CASRPVDGVNEKLFF. CDR3 nucleotide sequence: TGTGCCAGCAGGCCGGTCGACGGAGTTAATGAAAAACTGTTTTTT.

The chain has TRBV7-8 and TRBJ2-7; D may be TRBD1 (5 bases). Trimming took off 5 bases at V and 0 bases at J, with 17 bases between the two ends. CDR1 and CDR2 (germline): SGHVS, FQNEAQ. The CDR3 is 16 residues long. The CDR3 region is CASSRFNRQSSYEQYF. DNA of the CDR3: TGTGCCAGCAGCCGCTTTAATCGACAGAGCTCCTACGAGCAGTACTTC.

The chain links TRBV10-3 to TRBJ1-6; D ambiguous. V was shortened by 0 bases and J by 10 bases, with 16 bases between the two germline ends. The CDR3 runs 16 residues. Germline V lookup: CDR1 ENHRY, CDR2 SYGVKD. In nucleotides, the CDR3 is TGTGCCATCAGTGAGTCAGCTACAGTAGGTCAGTCACCCCTCCACTTT. Encoded protein: CAISESATVGQSPLHF.

The chain has TRBV5-1 and TRBJ1-2; TRBD1 matches 7 bases. With 0 bases clipped from V and 7 bases from J, the junction kept 6 bases outside the gene matches. CDR3 length: 14 residues. CDR1 is SGHRS and CDR2 is YFSETQ in the germline V gene. CDR3 region: CASSLDRGPRGYTF. CDR3 nucleotides: TGCGCCAGCAGCTTGGACAGGGGCCCCCGTGGCTACACCTTC.

This rearrangement joins TRBV10-3 to TRBJ2-3, with 14 bases that match TRBD2. Germline V gene data show CDR1 as ENHRY and CDR2 as SYGVKD. The trim removed 6 bases at V and 1 base at J, leaving 0 bases unmatched. The CDR3 covers 15 residues. CDR3 protein: CAIRTSGGGTDTQYF. The DNA of the CDR3 is TGTGCCATCAGGACTAGCGGGGGGGGCACAGATACGCAGTATTTT.